The rows below give T cell receptor beta chains drawn from one sample of a study of cytomegalovirus exposure and HLA in healthy donors. Some clones are missing from TCRdb's copy, which holds only in-frame ones; the method was immunoSEQ multiplex PCR. The profile shows 95,000 to 100,000 clones, roughly 76% of them singletons. The sequenced sample consisted of PBMCs. These TCRs come from a man aged 35 to 55 in good health and CMV-seronegative. The CDR3 runs from the conserved cysteine through the conserved F or W. The order of the fields is clone size, V gene, D gene, J gene, CDR3 DNA, CDR3 protein. A D gene is named only where the DNA matches it firmly. Clone size, where shown, is once, few, many, or a class for clones that have expanded.

>-|TRBV6-5|-|TRBJ2-3
TGTGCCAGCAGTAAAGAACCGGGCACAGATACGCAGTATTTT
CASSKEPGTDTQYF
>-|TRBV19|TRBD2|TRBJ2-5
TGTGCCAGTAGAGGGACTAGCGGGGGAGAGACCCAGTACTTC
CASRGTSGGETQYF
>-|TRBV4-2|-|TRBJ1-2
TGTGCCAGCAGCCAAGATATTTTGGCCAACTATGGCTACACCTTC
CASSQDILANYGYTF
>-|TRBV18|-|TRBJ2-7
TGTGCCAGCTCACCAGGCACTACGCTATACTACGAGCAGTACTTC
CASSPGTTLYYEQYF
>-|TRBV7-9|-|TRBJ1-2
TGTGCCAGCAGCTTTGGGGAGGGGGGCTACACCTTC
CASSFGEGGYTF
>-|TRBV15|TRBD1|TRBJ2-3
TGTGCCACCAGGAGACAGGGAATTACAGATACGCAGTATTTT
CATRRQGITDTQYF
>-|TRBV9|-|TRBJ2-2
TGTGCCAGCAGCTTAACAGGGTTCCCGAACACCGGGGAGCTGTTTTTT
CASSLTGFPNTGELFF
>-|TRBV19|-|TRBJ1-1
TGTGCCAGTAGTAGCGACCCCTCGACGGGCACTGAAGCTTTCTTT
CASSSDPSTGTEAFF
>once|TRBV5-1|-|TRBJ2-6
TGCGCCAGCAGCTTCGGTAGCGGTGGGGCCAACGTCCTGACTTTC
CASSFGSGGANVLTF
>-|TRBV27|TRBD1|TRBJ2-5
TGTGCCAGCAGGAAGGGGGCAAGAGAGACCCAGTACTTC
CASRKGARETQYF
>-|TRBV4-2|TRBD1|TRBJ1-1
TGTGCCAGCAGCCAAGATGGACAGGCCCCCACTGAAGCTTTCTTT
CASSQDGQAPTEAFF
>-|TRBV19|-|TRBJ2-7
TGTGCCAGTAGTCGGGCGGGGCCGCTTGACGAGCAGTACTTC
CASSRAGPLDEQYF
>-|TRBV11-2|-|TRBJ1-4
TGTGCCAGCAGCTTAGGACAGCAGATTAATGAAAAACTGTTTTTT
CASSLGQQINEKLFF
>-|TRBV4-3|-|TRBJ2-1
TGCGCCAGCAGCCAAGGGTACAACGAGCAGTTCTTC
CASSQGYNEQFF
>-|TRBV5-1|-|TRBJ1-5
TGCGCCAGCAGAGCAGGGCTTAATCAGCCCCAGCATTTT
CASRAGLNQPQHF
>-|TRBV10-3|-|TRBJ2-3
TGTGCCATCAGTGGGGGAGGACTACAAGTGCCTACGCAGTATTTT
CAISGGGLQVPTQYF
>-|TRBV2|-|TRBJ1-5
TGTGCCAGCAGTCTGCGCCCGCCCCAGCCCCAGCATTTT
CASSLRPPQPQHF
>-|TRBV2|-|TRBJ2-2
TGTGCCAGCCGGGGTAACGGGGAGCTGTTTTTT
CASRGNGELFF
>-|TRBV6-5|-|TRBJ2-2
TGTGCCAGCAGTGAACAGGACACCGGGGAGCTGTTTTTT
CASSEQDTGELFF
>-|TRBV19|-|TRBJ1-2
TGTGCCAGTAGGGGAACAGGGGGCTACACCTTC
CASRGTGGYTF
>-|TRBV4-2|TRBD1|TRBJ1-6
TGTGCCAGCAGCCAAAAACAGGGGGAAGCTTCACCCCTCCACTTT
CASSQKQGEASPLHF
>-|TRBV28|-|TRBJ1-2
TGTGCCAGCAGTCCAGCCGGAGTGGGGCCCGGGGGGTATGGCTACACCTTC
CASSPAGVGPGGYGYTF
>-|TRBV6-5|TRBD1|TRBJ1-2
TGTGCCAGCAGTTACTCGGGACAGGGGTATGGCTACACCTTC
CASSYSGQGYGYTF
>-|TRBV5-1|-|TRBJ2-3
TGCGCCAGCAGCTTGGGGGCTAGCCAGGTCACAGATACGCAGTATTTT
CASSLGASQVTDTQYF
>-|TRBV4-2|-|TRBJ2-2
TGTGCCAGCAGCCAACTCGGGGGAACCGGGGAGCTGTTTTTT
CASSQLGGTGELFF
>-|TRBV12-2|-|TRBJ2-6
TGTGCGAGGCTTACAGGGGGACCAGCCGGGGCCAACGTCCTGACTTTC
CARLTGGPAGANVLTF
>-|TRBV5-6|TRBD1|TRBJ1-6
TGTGCCAGCAGCAGCGCGACAGGGGCCGCTGATTCACCCCTCCACTTT
CASSSATGAADSPLHF
>-|TRBV18|TRBD2|TRBJ2-1
TGTGCCAGCTCACTGGCGGGGGCCTACAATGAGCAGTTCTTC
CASSLAGAYNEQFF
>-|TRBV30|-|TRBJ1-1
TGTGCCTGGAGTAAACAGGTTGAAGCTTTCTTT
CAWSKQVEAFF
>-|TRBV11-2|TRBD2|TRBJ2-1
TGTGCCAGCAGACCTACTAGCGGGGGGGGTAATGAGCAGTTCTTC
CASRPTSGGGNEQFF
>-|TRBV10-1|TRBD1|TRBJ2-2
TGCGCCAGCAGTGAGTCAAGTAGGGACAGGCGGAACACCGGGGAGCTGTTTTTT
CASSESSRDRRNTGELFF
>-|TRBV5-1|TRBD1|TRBJ2-1
TGCGCCAGCAGACTCCGTCAGGGGGCGCAGATCCACAATGAGCAGTTCTTC
CASRLRQGAQIHNEQFF
>-|TRBV4-1|TRBD2|TRBJ2-7
TGCGCCAGCAGCCAGAGGGAAAGCGGGGGGGATTCTTCCTACGAGCAGTACTTC
CASSQRESGGDSSYEQYF
>-|TRBV6-6|-|TRBJ1-1
TGTGCCAGCGGAAGGGCTAGCTCTATGAACACTGAAGCTTTCTTT
CASGRASSMNTEAFF
>-|TRBV9|TRBD1|TRBJ1-6
TGTGCCAGCAGCACTTGGACAGGAAGGAATAATTCACCCCTCCACTTT
CASSTWTGRNNSPLHF
>-|TRBV7-2|-|TRBJ2-3
TGTGCCAGCAGCATACAGGGCACCCCCCTCTCCACAGATACGCAGTATTTT
CASSIQGTPLSTDTQYF
>-|TRBV29-1|-|TRBJ1-2
TGCAGCGTTGCGTGGGGGGGCTATGGCTACACCTTC
CSVAWGGYGYTF
>-|TRBV7-9|TRBD2|TRBJ2-3
TGTGCCAGCAGCCGGGGGACTAGCGGATTCACAGATACGCAGTATTTT
CASSRGTSGFTDTQYF
>-|TRBV4-1|TRBD2|TRBJ2-3
TGCGCCAGCAGCCTGCGTGACTTAGCGGGGGGGAGCACAGATACGCAGTATTTT
CASSLRDLAGGSTDTQYF
>-|TRBV2|TRBD1|TRBJ1-3
TGTGCCAGCAGTCAACAGGGGGCTGGAAACACCATATATTTT
CASSQQGAGNTIYF
>-|TRBV5-5|-|TRBJ1-6
TGTGCCAGCAGCTTAGACAGCGTACCCCTCCACTTT
CASSLDSVPLHF
>-|TRBV5-1|-|TRBJ1-1
TGCGCCAGCAGCTTCGTTTCCCAGGACACTGAAGCTTTCTTT
CASSFVSQDTEAFF
>-|TRBV7-9|-|TRBJ1-1
TGTTCCAGCTTCCGGGGCACTGAAGCTTTCTTT
CSSFRGTEAFF
>-|TRBV7-7|-|TRBJ2-2
TGTGCTAGCAGCTTAGACCGGACCGGGGAGCTGTTTTTT
CASSLDRTGELFF
>once|TRBV28|-|TRBJ1-2
TGTGCCAGCAGTCAACCCAGGGGACCTAACTATGGCTACACCTTC
CASSQPRGPNYGYTF
>-|TRBV9|TRBD2|TRBJ2-3
TGTGCCAGCAGCGTAGCAGCGGGGGGCACAGATACGCAGTATTTT
CASSVAAGGTDTQYF
>-|TRBV9|TRBD1|TRBJ1-1
TGTGCCAGCAGCACTTCGGGACAGGGGAACACTGAAGCTTTCTTT
CASSTSGQGNTEAFF
>few|TRBV10-3|-|TRBJ1-3
TGTGCCATCAGAGAGGACACCAGCTCTGGAAACACCATATATTTT
CAIREDTSSGNTIYF
>-|TRBV30|-|TRBJ2-2
TGTGCCTGGAGTGACAACCGGGAGCTGTTTTTT
CAWSDNRELFF
>few|TRBV7-2|TRBD1|TRBJ1-5
TGTGCCAGCAGCTTAGCAGGGGGCTGGCAGCCCCAGCATTTT
CASSLAGGWQPQHF
>-|TRBV6-5|-|TRBJ1-1
TGTGCCAGCAAGCTCGATGAAACTGAAGCTTTCTTT
CASKLDETEAFF